One and the same sample provided the 6 T cell receptor beta chains below, sequenced in a study of blood T cell repertoires in COVID-19. Produced via immunoSEQ multiplex PCR; TCRdb's table is partial and in-frame only. The sample includes 110,000 or so clones, about 88% seen only once; the top ten take about 3.6%. The sample taken for sequencing was peripheral blood. Receptor source: a man aged 35 to 55 with acute or convalescent COVID-19.

This clone was seen a few times. This sequence joins TRBV5-4 and TRBJ2-3, with 11 bases identical to TRBD2. Germline V gene data show CDR1 as SGHNT and CDR2 as YYREEE (reference sequence). This CDR3 spans 16 amino acids. V dropped 3 bases and J dropped 11; count of bases not matched to a gene: 14. The CDR3 here is CASSSPGTSGAGKQYF. As DNA, the CDR3 is TGTGCCAGCAGCTCACCCGGGACTAGCGGCGCTGGGAAGCAGTATTTT.

This clone was seen only a few times. The CDR3 region has the DNA TGTGCCAGCAGTTTATGGGGTTACGGAGGGGCCCGCACAGATACGCAGTATTTT. Protein sequence: CASSLWGYGGARTDTQYF. The V and J genes are TRBV27 and TRBJ2-3; perhaps TRBD2 as D (6 bases). The CDR3 loop spans 18 amino acids. Germline V gene sequence: CDR1 MNHEY, CDR2 SMNVEV (reference sequence). V lost 1 base, J lost 1 base, and 18 bases lay in between.

The rearrangement joins TRBV19 to TRBJ2-3; 15 bases are shared with TRBD2. Germline V gives CDR1 LNHDA, CDR2 SQIVND (reference sequence). The CDR3 runs 17 residues. J was trimmed by 4 bases and V by 5 bases; bases with no gene match: 7. The CDR3 loop is CASSPGTSGGRSDTQYF. The CDR3 region has the DNA TGTGCCAGTAGTCCGGGGACTAGCGGGGGGAGATCAGATACGCAGTATTTT.

The genes are TRBV24-1 and TRBJ2-2, with 9 bases fitting TRBD1. V lost 5 bases to trimming and J lost 4 bases; unmatched junction nucleotides: 1. The CDR3 runs to 14 residues. CDR1 KGHDR and CDR2 SFDVKD come from the germline V gene. CDR3: CATSGTGVTGELFF. The CDR3 coding sequence is TGTGCCACCAGTGGGACAGGGGTCACCGGGGAGCTGTTTTTT.

The chain combines TRBV7-9 with TRBJ1-2, with 8 positions matching TRBD1. The ends lost 3 bases at V and 0 bases at J; junction bases unmatched: 6. The CDR3 loop spans 16 amino acids. Germline-derived CDR1 and CDR2 are SEHNR and FQNEAQ (reference sequence). The CDR3: CASSLGQVATNYGYTF. In DNA, the CDR3 is TGTGCCAGCAGCTTGGGACAGGTTGCAACTAACTATGGCTACACCTTC.

The gene calls are TRBV14 and TRBJ2-7; 8 bases are shared with TRBD1. CDR3 length equals 15 residues. In germline, CDR1 is SGHDN, CDR2 FVKESK. Germline trimming cut 4 bases from V and 0 bases from J; bases unmatched to any gene: 5. The CDR3 spells CASSPTGDVSYEQYF. The CDR3 nucleotides are TGTGCCAGCAGCCCGACAGGGGACGTCTCCTACGAGCAGTACTTC.